Here is one TCR beta chain with its context. Target depth was 1 in 200,000 to 1 in 1 million T cells, about 10x per clonotype. Measured with immunoSEQ multiplex PCR; TCRdb has only the in-frame clones, and not every one. The sample has roughly 190,000 clones, around 70% seen once. Germline values: CDR1 MDHEN, CDR2 SYDVKM. This CDR3 spans 13 amino acids. Deletions cut 6 bases from V and 1 base from J, with 9 bases between. The data are from a study of cytotoxic CD8 clonotypes in ibrutinib-treated CLL. The chain combines TRBV28 with TRBJ2-5; D is perhaps TRBD1 (5 bases). This specimen consisted of PBMCs, obtained after 24 months of ibrutinib treatment. The clonotype was recovered from a human donor with chronic lymphocytic leukemia. The CDR3 here is CASRMTVQETQYF. CDR3 in DNA: TGTGCCAGCAGGATGACAGTCCAAGAGACCCAGTACTTC.